Sequencing of this T cell receptor (beta chain) was carried out in a study of cytomegalovirus exposure and HLA in healthy donors. Study-wide points: CMV antigen specificity was confirmed in vitro for a few CMV-associated chains.

Notes on this clone: The antigen is not known.

Germline values: CDR1 MNHNS, CDR2 SASEGT. V dropped 4 bases and J dropped 0; count of bases not matched to a gene: 1. The CDR3 totals 14 residues. Use of 60 Vbeta and 13 Jbeta primers characterized the PCR. Using immunoSEQ multiplex PCR, the repertoire was profiled, and TCRdb retains in-frame clones only, with some absent. Here the sample spans about 140,000 clones, 82% being singletons. The chain is built from TRBV6-1 and TRBJ2-7, with TRBD2 matching 9 bases. Sequences were obtained from PBMCs. The receptor was derived from a woman in her fifties or sixties in good health and CMV-seropositive. CDR3 sequence (DNA): TGTGCCAGCAGTGTTAGCGGGAGCTCCTACGAGCAGTACTTC. It specifies CASSVSGSSYEQYF.